Listed below are T cell receptor beta chains from one sample, sequenced in a study of blood T cell repertoires in COVID-19. Profiling relied on immunoSEQ multiplex PCR, and the TCRdb table lists in-frame clones only, not all of them. The repertoire consists of a few hundred thousand clones, with approximately 85% occurring once and the leading ten covering less than 2.5%. Sequenced input: PBMCs or T cells enriched from blood (not recorded which). Receptor source: a woman aged 45-60 years who had recovered from COVID-19. The CDR3 runs from the conserved cysteine through the conserved F or W.

CDR3,J,V
CASSLLSGGTGELFF,TRBJ2-2,TRBV28
CASSMRGEKLFF,TRBJ1-4,TRBV28
CAISETGYQETQYF,TRBJ2-5,TRBV10-3
CASSPTQRTVTEQFF,TRBJ2-1,TRBV27
CASSVRSGSALDYEQYF,TRBJ2-7,TRBV6-1
CASSAGLAGSTRAEQFF,TRBJ2-1,TRBV6-1
CASSPSGRNTGELFF,TRBJ2-2,TRBV7-2
CASSLVGGRSNEKLFF,TRBJ1-4,TRBV5-5
CASSPLAGPHETQYF,TRBJ2-5,TRBV2
CASSPPSQVLHRYGYTF,TRBJ1-2,TRBV18